The 19 T cell receptor beta chains given below trace back to one sample, sequenced in a study of blood T cell repertoires in COVID-19. Produced via immunoSEQ multiplex PCR; TCRdb's table is partial and in-frame only. The repertoire holds a few hundred thousand clones, with approximately 90% as singletons. The sequenced sample consisted of PBMCs or T cells enriched from blood (not recorded which). The receptor set was obtained from a woman under 30 who had recovered from COVID-19.

V and J are TRBV9 and TRBJ2-7; 14 nucleotides align to TRBD2. Trimming cost V 3 bases and J 1 base; bases outside gene matches: 12. This CDR3 region has 19 residues. Germline V gives CDR1 SGDLS, CDR2 YYNGEE. The CDR3 loop is CASSAAETSGGAFSYEQYF. Written as DNA, the CDR3 is TGTGCCAGCAGCGCCGCAGAGACTAGCGGGGGGGCGTTTTCCTACGAGCAGTACTTC.

V usage is TRBV11-3 and J usage is TRBJ2-2, with 11 bases identical to TRBD2. V trimming: 5 bases; J trimming: 6 bases; junction bases outside the gene matches: 8. This CDR3 is 16 amino acids long. CDR1 is SGHNT, CDR2 YENEEA, per germline. The CDR3 nucleotides read TGTGCCAGCAGCAAACCTTTAGCGGGGGGGCCCGGGGAGCTGTTTTTT. This codes for CASSKPLAGGPGELFF.

This clone has just a few counts. The chain combines TRBV19 with TRBJ1-5; a possible D gene is TRBD1 (6 bases). V lost 3 bases and J 7 bases, leaving 16 bases between the germline ends. The CDR3 runs to 15 residues. Germline V lookup: CDR1 LNHDA, CDR2 SQIVND (reference sequence). The CDR3 DNA reads as TGTGCCAGTAGTATGATGGCCCAGGGGAGCCAGCCCCAGCATTTT. It encodes CASSMMAQGSQPQHF.

This rearrangement joins TRBV6-7 to TRBJ1-5, with a tentative D call TRBD1 (6 bases). TRBV6-7 is an ORF, with its function uncertain. The V and J ends lost 2 bases and 2 bases respectively, with 13 bases between them. The CDR3 extends over 16 amino acids. The CDR3 region has the DNA TGTGCCAGCAGTTACGGAAAGGGGGAAGGCAATCAGCCCCAGCATTTT. It specifies CASSYGKGEGNQPQHF.

The chain links TRBV3-1 (or the pseudogene TRBV3-2) to TRBJ1-5; D is unclear. Trimming shortened V by 0 bases and J by 6 bases, and 9 bases separated the two germline ends. Germline V lookup: CDR1 LGHDT, CDR2 YNNKEL (reference sequence). The CDR3 totals 14 residues. CDR3 loop: CASSQDTVAQPQHF. CDR3 bases: TGTGCCAGCAGCCAAGATACCGTGGCTCAGCCCCAGCATTTT.

The chain recombines TRBV28 with TRBJ1-1, with 7 bases aligning to TRBD1. CDR1 and CDR2 (germline): MDHEN, SYDVKM. There are 14 residues in the CDR3. Trimming cost V 3 bases and J 4 bases; bases outside gene matches: 5. CDR3 bases: TGTGCCAGCAGTTTTTCTCCAGGGGGCACTGAAGCTTTCTTT. Its protein product is CASSFSPGGTEAFF.

The V and J genes are TRBV10-3 and TRBJ2-2; 7 bases map to TRBD1. Losses at the gene ends were 11 bases for V and 4 bases for J; bases not matched to a gene: 13. The V gene's germline CDR1 is ENHRY and CDR2 SYGVKD. CDR3 size: 15 residues. Here the CDR3 reads CAPTLQQGCTGELFF. The CDR3, as DNA: TGTGCCCCCACCCTGCAACAGGGGTGCACCGGGGAGCTGTTTTTT.

Concerning this clone itself: This may be a read error, as it is one base from a much larger clone. The genes are TRBV5-4 and TRBJ1-1; 9 bases are a match to TRBD1. V gave up 3 bases and J gave up 1 base; unmatched junction bases: 1. The CDR3 is made up of 14 amino acids. The V gene's germline CDR1 is SGHNT and CDR2 YYREEE (reference sequence). The CDR3 protein is CASSSQGANTEAFF. The CDR3 DNA sequence: TGTGCCAGCAGCTCACAGGGGGCGAACACTGAAGCTTTCTTT.

This clone has a handful of counts. The genes are TRBV2 and TRBJ2-2, with D possibly TRBD1 on 5 matching bases. The CDR3 has 14 residues. Between the trimmed V and J ends, which lost 4 bases and 6 bases, there was a span of 12 bases. Germline V gives CDR1 SNHLY, CDR2 FYNNEI. CDR3 amino acids: CASSASGFPGELFF. CDR3 sequence (DNA): TGTGCCAGCAGTGCCTCAGGGTTCCCCGGGGAGCTGTTTTTT.

The chain links TRBV20-1 to TRBJ2-7, with 8 bases that match TRBD1. CDR3 length: 13 residues. The V gene end was trimmed by 3 bases and the J gene end by 2 bases; junction bases not matched to a gene: 3. CDR1 and CDR2 (germline): DFQATT, SNEGSKA (reference sequence). The CDR3 nucleotides are TGCAGTGCTAGTTCGGACAGGGCCTACGAGCAGTACTTC. Translating it yields CSASSDRAYEQYF.

The CDR3 loop reads CASSPHRGNYGYTF. The CDR3 coding sequence is TGCGCCAGCAGCCCCCATCGGGGTAACTATGGCTACACCTTC. V usage is TRBV5-1 and J usage is TRBJ1-2; D gene ambiguous. Trimming removed 4 bases from V and 1 base from J, with 11 bases in between. Germline CDR1 is SGHRS and CDR2 is YFSETQ. This CDR3 is 14 amino acids long.

This clone showed up just once. The V gene is TRBV28, the J gene TRBJ1-2, with D possibly matching TRBD1 (5 bases). The CDR3 extends over 13 amino acids. Trimming left V 6 bases short and J 4 bases short, with 12 bases between. Germline CDR1 and CDR2: MDHEN and SYDVKM. CDR3 coding DNA: TGTGCCAGCAGCCAGGGATTCCCCTATGGCTACACCTTC. Residues: CASSQGFPYGYTF.

The chain carries TRBV12-2 and TRBJ1-2; the DNA was not used to check the table's D call, TRBD1. TRBV12-2 is a known pseudogene. This CDR3 has 15 amino acids. The CDR3 protein is CASRFRTGPDYGYTF. In DNA form, the CDR3 reads TGTGCAAGTCGCTTTAGGACAGGCCCAGACTATGGCTACACCTTC.

V usage is TRBV18 and J usage is TRBJ1-2; D is possibly TRBD1 (5 bases). Looked up from germline, CDR1 is KGHSH and CDR2 is LQKENI. Trimming removed 3 bases from V and 4 bases from J, with 15 bases in between. The CDR3 is 15 amino acids. The CDR3 is CASSPDRGSGYGYTF. CDR3 DNA sequence: TGTGCCAGCTCACCGGACCGGGGGTCGGGCTATGGCTACACCTTC.

The chain couples TRBV20-1 to TRBJ2-3; unclear D gene. Per the germline V gene, CDR1 is DFQATT and CDR2 is SNEGSKA (reference sequence). The CDR3 length is 11 residues. Trimming pared 5 bases from V and 4 bases from J, leaving 7 bases between. CDR3 sequence: CSAHRADTQYF. The DNA for the CDR3 is TGCAGTGCTCACCGGGCAGATACGCAGTATTTT.

The chain links TRBV12-3 or TRBV12-4 to TRBJ2-4; TRBD1 is a possible D gene (5 bases). This CDR3 has 13 amino acids. The V end was cut by 6 bases, the J end by 8 bases, with 14 bases between. The CDR3 sequence: CASSPGLGHIQYF. CDR3 sequence (DNA): TGTGCCAGCAGCCCAGGTCTGGGGCACATTCAGTACTTC.

The V gene is TRBV15, the J gene TRBJ2-7, with 7 positions matching TRBD2. CDR1 LNHNV and CDR2 YYDKDF come from the germline V gene (reference sequence). There are 13 residues in the CDR3. Trimming at V came to 3 bases and at J to 2 bases, leaving 1 base not matched to a gene. CDR3 DNA: TGTGCCACCAGCAGCGGACTAGCCTACGAGCAGTACTTC. Translation: CATSSGLAYEQYF.

The J gene is TRBJ1-2, the V gene TRBV28; 10 bases map to TRBD1. The germline V gene encodes CDR1 MDHEN and CDR2 SYDVKM. The J segment lost 0 bases and the V segment lost 6 bases, leaving 13 bases of the junction unmatched. This CDR3 contains 18 residues. CDR3 nucleotides: TGTGCCAGCAGCCAATTGGGAGGACAGGGGGTGTCTAACTATGGCTACACCTTC. It specifies CASSQLGGQGVSNYGYTF.

The chain combines TRBV7-8 with TRBJ2-3; D perhaps matches TRBD1 (5 bases). Deletions cut 5 bases from V and 3 bases from J, with 18 bases between. CDR1 and CDR2 from the germline V gene are SGHVS and FQNEAQ. CDR3 length: 16 amino acids. CDR3 sequence: CASSTPQTEITDTQYF. The CDR3 bases are TGTGCCAGCAGCACCCCGCAGACAGAAATTACAGATACGCAGTATTTT.